The 28 T cell receptor beta chains given below trace back to one sample, sequenced in a study of T-cell memory formation after mild COVID-19. TCRdb called the 5' RACE reads again in MiXCR, with one record for every CDR3 protein. The sample holds around 340,000 distinct CDR3 sequences, roughly 21% seen once. Sequenced sample: PBMCs or a T cell subset sorted from them (not recorded which). All receptors come from an adult woman who had mild COVID-19 (a few samples of this study predate the infection). Cell type and time point are not known.

In its sample, this clonotype was seen a few times. The chain links TRBV20-1 to TRBJ2-3; TRBD2 matches 7 bases. This CDR3 spans 16 amino acids. The J segment lost 4 bases and the V segment lost 0 bases, leaving 10 bases of the junction unmatched. Per germline, CDR1 DFQATT and CDR2 SNEGSKA (reference sequence). In nucleotides, the CDR3 is TGCAGTGCTAGAGATTTGCGACTAGCTTTAGCAGATACGCAGTATTTT. This gives the protein CSARDLRLALADTQYF.

In DNA, the CDR3 is TGCAGCGTTGGGGCCGAGACAGGGATTAAGGAAGCTTTCTTT. Its protein is CSVGAETGIKEAFF. The chain joins TRBV29-1 to TRBJ1-1, with 7 bases aligning to TRBD1. Germline CDR1 SQVTM, CDR2 ANQGSEA. Trimming removed 4 bases from V and 8 bases from J; junction bases left unmatched: 13. The CDR3 totals 14 residues.

The table lists this clonotype with a few counts. The chain recombines TRBV20-1 with TRBJ2-7, with D hard to call. CDR3 length: 15 amino acids. V was pared by 0 bases and J by 3 bases, with 15 bases between. The germline CDR1 and CDR2 sequences are DFQATT and SNEGSKA (reference sequence). For the CDR3, the DNA is TGCAGTGCTAGAGATCCCGATTCCCCCTACTACGAGCAGTACTTC. This encodes CSARDPDSPYYEQYF.

The V gene is TRBV12-3 or TRBV12-4, the J gene TRBJ2-7; 9 bases fit TRBD2. V gave up 6 bases and J gave up 6 bases; unmatched junction bases: 9. The CDR3 spans 14 residues. CDR3 sequence: CASSPRAGGSEQYF. CDR3 nucleotides: TGTGCCAGCAGCCCACGAGCGGGAGGATCCGAGCAGTACTTC.

This clonotype was seen a few times. The chain links TRBV4-3 to TRBJ2-3; D is uncertain. V lost 2 bases and J lost 1, with 13 bases in between. Germline V gene lookup returns CDR1 LGHNA and CDR2 YSLEER. The CDR3 is made up of 16 amino acids. The CDR3 reads CASSQRAYKGTDTQYF. CDR3 nucleotide sequence: TGCGCCAGCAGCCAACGGGCCTATAAGGGCACAGATACGCAGTATTTT.

The genes are TRBV4-1 and TRBJ2-2; D not certain. From germline, CDR1 is MGHRA and CDR2 YSYEKL. V lost 1 base, J lost 8 bases, and 11 bases lay in between. This CDR3 spans 14 amino acids. CDR3 DNA sequence: TGCGCCAGCAGCCAAGTCCCGAGGCGGGGGGAGCTGTTTTTT. Protein sequence: CASSQVPRRGELFF.

The table lists this clonotype with a few counts. CDR3 protein: CACRWGLRTDTQYF. As DNA, the CDR3 is TGTGCCTGTAGATGGGGACTGCGCACAGATACGCAGTATTTT. V and J are TRBV30 and TRBJ2-3; the D gene is possibly TRBD2 (6 bases). Between the trimmed V and J ends, which lost 6 bases and 1 base, there was a span of 14 bases. The CDR3 has 14 residues. Germline values: CDR1 GTSNPN, CDR2 SVGIG (reference sequence).

The V call is TRBV6-2 or TRBV6-3, the J call TRBJ2-3; 7 bases line up with TRBD2. The junction had 12 bases not matched to a gene; V was cut back by 4 bases and J by 2 bases. The CDR3 is made up of 17 amino acids. CDR1 and CDR2 from the germline V gene are MNHEY and SVGEGT. The CDR3 region is CASSSLRASGYTDTQYF. CDR3 sequence (DNA): TGTGCCAGCAGTTCCCTAAGGGCTAGCGGTTACACAGATACGCAGTATTTT.

There are a few counts of this clonotype. The chain's CDR3 is CASKRDRGQAYEQYF. In DNA form, the CDR3 reads TGCGCCAGCAAAAGGGACAGGGGGCAGGCCTACGAGCAGTACTTC. The chain carries TRBV5-1 and TRBJ2-7, with TRBD1 matching 12 bases. The trim removed 6 bases at V and 2 bases at J, leaving 6 bases unmatched. Germline assignment: CDR1 SGHRS and CDR2 YFSETQ. The CDR3 spans 15 residues.

The J gene is TRBJ2-7, the V gene TRBV6-2 or TRBV6-3; D is possibly TRBD2 (6 bases). The CDR3 consists of 16 residues. The ends were cut back, 1 base at V and 9 bases at J, with 22 bases in the middle. CDR1 and CDR2 from the germline V gene are MNHEY and SVGEGT. The CDR3 nucleotides are TGTGCCAGCAGTTACTTGGAAGGACTATCCTATACGAGGCAGTACTTC. Its translation: CASSYLEGLSYTRQYF.

This clonotype has more than one count but fewer than ten. The rearrangement links TRBV9 to TRBJ2-3; D call uncertain. The CDR3 runs 13 residues. In germline, CDR1 is SGDLS, CDR2 YYNGEE. The V end lost 4 bases, the J end lost 6 bases, and 12 bases lay between the germline ends. The DNA of the CDR3 is TGTGCCAGCAGCCCCCTGGGGTGGGATACGCAGTATTTT. Translating gives CASSPLGWDTQYF. The full variable domain, its missing parts supplied by reference TRBV9 and TRBJ2-3, is DSGVTQTPKHLITATGQRVTLRCSPRSGDLSVYWYQQSLDQGLQFLIQYYNGEERAKGNILERFSAQQFPDLHSELNLSSLELGDSALYFCASSPLGWDTQYFGPGTRLTVL.

This clonotype showed up just a few times. The chain combines TRBV12-3 or TRBV12-4 with TRBJ2-3, with 7 bases identical to TRBD2. The CDR3 runs to 17 residues. Trimming at V came to 6 bases and at J to 6 bases, leaving 18 bases not matched to a gene. CDR3 sequence (DNA): TGTGCCAGCAGGGCTAGGGTTGGGCTAGCGGTTCAGGATACGCAGTATTTT. Its translation is CASRARVGLAVQDTQYF.

This clonotype was seen a handful of times. V is TRBV20-1 and J is TRBJ2-3; D is possibly TRBD2 (6 bases). V lost 2 bases and J lost 0, with 15 bases in between. Per the germline V gene, CDR1 is DFQATT and CDR2 is SNEGSKA (reference sequence). The CDR3 length is 16 residues. The CDR3 coding sequence is TGCAGTGCTAGACCCGGGACTTACTCTAGCACAGATACGCAGTATTTT. Translated, it gives CSARPGTYSSTDTQYF.

This clonotype came up a few times. The gene calls are TRBV7-9 and TRBJ2-1, with D uncertain. Trimming removed 5 bases from V and 11 bases from J, with 10 bases in between. The germline V gene has CDR1 SEHNR and CDR2 FQNEAQ (reference sequence). The CDR3 contains 11 residues. CDR3 coding DNA: TGTGCCAGCAGCCTGATTCTTCAGCAGTTCTTC. It is translated as CASSLILQQFF.

V is TRBV7-2 and J is TRBJ1-5; TRBD1 might be the D (5 bases). Trimming removed 6 bases from V and 7 bases from J, with 13 bases in between. This CDR3 contains 13 residues. CDR1 and CDR2 from the germline V gene are SGHTA and FQGNSA. The CDR3 sequence: CASRKDMNQPQHF. The CDR3 DNA reads as TGTGCCAGCAGAAAGGACATGAACCAGCCCCAGCATTTT.

This clonotype was detected only a few times. The chain joins TRBV10-3 to TRBJ2-7; perhaps TRBD2 as D (6 bases). This CDR3 has 15 residues. CDR1 ENHRY and CDR2 SYGVKD come from the germline V gene. V was shortened by 11 bases and J by 6 bases, with 26 bases between the two germline ends. DNA of the CDR3: TGTGCCGGGGGAGAGGGCGCGTCGGGAGCCCTCGAGCAGTACTTC. Its protein is CAGGEGASGALEQYF.

The chain recombines TRBV19 with TRBJ1-1; no clear D gene. The germline V gene has CDR1 LNHDA and CDR2 SQIVND (reference sequence). Deletions cut 5 bases from V and 0 bases from J, with 10 bases between. This CDR3 spans 14 amino acids. Written as DNA, the CDR3 is TGTGCCAGTAGTTCCAAGCACATGAACACTGAAGCTTTCTTT. The encoded protein is CASSSKHMNTEAFF.

The rearrangement uses TRBV7-9 and TRBJ1-2, with 8 nucleotides matching TRBD1. There are 15 residues in the CDR3. From germline, CDR1 is SEHNR and CDR2 FQNEAQ (reference sequence). V shed 2 bases, J shed 3 bases, and the junction held 5 bases outside the gene matches. The CDR3 reads CASSLFPGGDYGYTF. The CDR3 DNA reads as TGTGCCAGCAGCTTATTCCCAGGGGGCGACTATGGCTACACCTTC.

The rearrangement links TRBV12-3 or TRBV12-4 to TRBJ1-2; D may be TRBD1 (6 bases). The CDR3 is made up of 13 amino acids. Trimming removed 5 bases from V and 10 bases from J, with 17 bases in between. CDR3 sequence: CASSTGTTRPYTF. The CDR3 nucleotides are TGTGCCAGCAGTACCGGGACAACGAGACCCTACACCTTC.

The DNA of the CDR3 is TGCGCCAGCAGCCAAGCCCCGAGGTTTGGGACCCAAGAGACCCAGTACTTC. Its protein is CASSQAPRFGTQETQYF. V gene TRBV4-1 combines with J gene TRBJ2-5; D possibly matches TRBD1 or TRBD2 (5 bases each). The V gene lost 1 base and the J gene lost 1 base, with 16 bases spanning the gap. The CDR3 runs 17 residues. The germline V gene encodes CDR1 MGHRA and CDR2 YSYEKL.

The genes are TRBV18 and TRBJ1-1; TRBD1 might be the D (5 bases). CDR3 length: 14 amino acids. Germline CDR1 is KGHSH and CDR2 is LQKENI. V lost 3 bases and J lost 1, with 9 bases in between. The CDR3 loop reads CASSPSQGNTEAFF. The CDR3 DNA is TGTGCCAGCTCACCGTCCCAGGGGAACACTGAAGCTTTCTTT.

The CDR3 DNA is TGCGCCAGCAGCTTGGCACAGGTTACTATGAACACTGAAGCTTTCTTT. Protein: CASSLAQVTMNTEAFF. This chain connects TRBV5-1 to TRBJ1-1, with a weak D call TRBD1 (5 bases). The V end was cut by 0 bases, the J end by 0 bases, with 12 bases between. The length of the CDR3 is 16 residues. Per the germline V gene, CDR1 is SGHRS and CDR2 is YFSETQ.

This chain joins TRBV5-1 and TRBJ1-2; 9 bases agree with TRBD1. With V trimmed by 3 bases and J by 4 bases, 7 bases remained unmatched. CDR3 length equals 15 residues. Per the germline V gene, CDR1 is SGHRS and CDR2 is YFSETQ. The CDR3: CASSSGQGTVYGYTF. In nucleotides, the CDR3 is TGCGCCAGCAGCTCCGGACAGGGGACGGTCTATGGCTACACCTTC.

The chain uses TRBV29-1 and TRBJ2-1; D gene ambiguous. CDR3 length: 13 residues. Germline assignment: CDR1 SQVTM and CDR2 ANQGSEA. Trimming took 7 bases from V and 4 from J, leaving 14 bases between them. The CDR3 nucleotides are TGCAGCGGACGCCATGGCAGGTACAATGAGCAGTTCTTC. This encodes CSGRHGRYNEQFF.

The chain recombines TRBV7-3 with TRBJ2-7; D remains ambiguous. Between the trimmed V and J ends, which lost 1 base and 0 bases, there was a span of 13 bases. The germline CDR1 and CDR2 sequences are SGHTA and FQGTGA. There are 16 residues in the CDR3. CDR3 nucleotide sequence: TGTGCCAGCAGCTTAAGTGTGACTGCGAGCTCCTACGAGCAGTACTTC. Translation gives CASSLSVTASSYEQYF.

This clonotype was counted many times. V usage is TRBV5-1 and J usage is TRBJ1-2, with 7 bases matching TRBD1. Per the germline V gene, CDR1 is SGHRS and CDR2 is YFSETQ. V lost 1 base to trimming and J lost 0 bases; unmatched junction nucleotides: 6. There are 16 residues in the CDR3. CDR3 sequence: CASSLSTGNPNYGYTF. CDR3 DNA: TGCGCCAGCAGCTTGTCGACAGGGAACCCTAACTATGGCTACACCTTC.

This clonotype occurred a few times. This rearrangement joins TRBV15 to TRBJ1-1; D uncertain. In germline, CDR1 is LNHNV, CDR2 YYDKDF (reference sequence). Trimming stripped 1 base from V and 10 bases from J, with 13 bases between. The CDR3 is 13 amino acids. The DNA for the CDR3 is TGTGCCACCAGCAGAGGGGCTCCCACCGGAGCTTTCTTT. It is translated as CATSRGAPTGAFF.

V usage is TRBV9 and J usage is TRBJ2-5; TRBD2 aligns across 9 bases. CDR1 and CDR2 from the germline V gene are SGDLS and YYNGEE. V dropped 4 bases and J dropped 11; count of bases not matched to a gene: 9. The CDR3 length is 13 residues. The CDR3 DNA follows: TGTGCCAGCAGCCTAGAAGGGACTAGCAAGCAGTACTTC. This codes for CASSLEGTSKQYF.